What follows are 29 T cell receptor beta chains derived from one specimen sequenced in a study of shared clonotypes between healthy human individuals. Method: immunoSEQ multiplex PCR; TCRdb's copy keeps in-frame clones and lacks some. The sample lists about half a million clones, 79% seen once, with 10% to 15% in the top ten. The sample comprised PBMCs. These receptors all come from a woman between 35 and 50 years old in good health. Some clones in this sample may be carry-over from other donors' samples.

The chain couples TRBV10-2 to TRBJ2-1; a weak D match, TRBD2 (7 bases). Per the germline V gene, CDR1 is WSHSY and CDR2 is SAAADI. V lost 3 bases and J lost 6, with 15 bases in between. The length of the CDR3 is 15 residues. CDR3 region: CASSDRGGLFNEQFF. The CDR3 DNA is TGCGCCAGCAGTGATAGGGGGGGCCTGTTCAATGAGCAGTTCTTC.

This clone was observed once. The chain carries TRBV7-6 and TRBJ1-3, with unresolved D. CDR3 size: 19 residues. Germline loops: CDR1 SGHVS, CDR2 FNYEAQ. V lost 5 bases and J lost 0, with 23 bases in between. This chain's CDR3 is CASSQPPPALGGSGNTIYF. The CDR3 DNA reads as TGTGCCAGCAGCCAACCTCCCCCCGCTTTGGGAGGCTCTGGAAACACCATATATTTT.

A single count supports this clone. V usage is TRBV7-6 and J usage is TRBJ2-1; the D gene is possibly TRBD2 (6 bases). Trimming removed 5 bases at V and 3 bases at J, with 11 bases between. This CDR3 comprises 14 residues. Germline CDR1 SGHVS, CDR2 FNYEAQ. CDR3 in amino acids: CASSPGGYYNEQFF. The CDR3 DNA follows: TGTGCCAGCAGCCCCGGGGGATACTACAATGAGCAGTTCTTC.

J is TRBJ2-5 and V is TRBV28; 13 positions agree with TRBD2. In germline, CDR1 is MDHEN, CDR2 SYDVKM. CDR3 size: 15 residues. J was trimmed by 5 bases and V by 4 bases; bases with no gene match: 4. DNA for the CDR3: TGTGCCAGCAGTTCCGGACTAGCGGGAGACGAGACCCAGTACTTC. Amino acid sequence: CASSSGLAGDETQYF.

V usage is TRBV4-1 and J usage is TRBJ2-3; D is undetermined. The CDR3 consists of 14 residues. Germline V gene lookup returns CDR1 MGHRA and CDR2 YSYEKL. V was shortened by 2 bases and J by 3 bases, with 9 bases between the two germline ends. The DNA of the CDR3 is TGCGCCAGCAGCCAACGACTGGATACAGATACGCAGTATTTT. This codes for CASSQRLDTDTQYF.

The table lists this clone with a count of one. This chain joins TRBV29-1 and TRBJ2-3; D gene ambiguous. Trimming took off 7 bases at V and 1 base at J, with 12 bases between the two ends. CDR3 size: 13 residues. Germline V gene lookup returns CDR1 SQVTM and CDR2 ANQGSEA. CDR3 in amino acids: CSGNQAGTDTQYF. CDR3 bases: TGCAGCGGAAACCAAGCAGGCACAGATACGCAGTATTTT.

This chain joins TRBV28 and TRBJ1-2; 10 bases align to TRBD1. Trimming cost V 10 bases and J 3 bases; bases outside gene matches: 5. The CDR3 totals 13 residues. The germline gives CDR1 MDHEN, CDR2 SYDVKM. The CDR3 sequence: CATLDRGDYGYTF. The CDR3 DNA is TGTGCCACCCTGGACAGGGGGGACTATGGCTACACCTTC.

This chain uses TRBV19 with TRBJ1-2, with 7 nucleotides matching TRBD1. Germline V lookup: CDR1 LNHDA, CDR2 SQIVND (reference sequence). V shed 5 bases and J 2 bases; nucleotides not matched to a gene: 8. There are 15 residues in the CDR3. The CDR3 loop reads CASSAPGQQNYGYTF. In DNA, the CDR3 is TGTGCCAGTAGTGCCCCGGGACAGCAGAACTATGGCTACACCTTC. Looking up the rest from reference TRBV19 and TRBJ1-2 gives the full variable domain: DGGITQSPKYLFRKEGQNVTLSCEQNLNHDAMYWYRQDPGQGLRLIYYSQIVNDFQKGDIAEGYSVSREKKESFPLTVTSAQKNPTAFYLCASSAPGQQNYGYTFGSGTRLTVV.

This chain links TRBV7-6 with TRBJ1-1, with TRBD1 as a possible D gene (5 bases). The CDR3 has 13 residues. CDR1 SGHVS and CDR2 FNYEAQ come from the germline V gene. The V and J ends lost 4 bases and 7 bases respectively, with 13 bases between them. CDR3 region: CASSYNGAGEAFF. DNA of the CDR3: TGTGCCAGCAGCTATAATGGGGCCGGTGAAGCTTTCTTT.

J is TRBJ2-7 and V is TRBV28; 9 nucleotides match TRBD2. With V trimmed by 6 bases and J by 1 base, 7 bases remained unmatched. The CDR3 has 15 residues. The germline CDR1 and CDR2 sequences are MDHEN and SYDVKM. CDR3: CASRRAGGGSYEQYF. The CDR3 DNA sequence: TGTGCCAGCAGACGAGCGGGAGGAGGATCCTACGAGCAGTACTTC.

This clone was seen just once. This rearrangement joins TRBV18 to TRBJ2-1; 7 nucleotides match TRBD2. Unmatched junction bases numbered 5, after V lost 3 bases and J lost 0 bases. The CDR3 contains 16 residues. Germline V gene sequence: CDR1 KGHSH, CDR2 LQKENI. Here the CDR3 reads CASSPLRGSSYNEQFF. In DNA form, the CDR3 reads TGTGCCAGCTCACCTTTGCGCGGGAGCTCCTACAATGAGCAGTTCTTC.

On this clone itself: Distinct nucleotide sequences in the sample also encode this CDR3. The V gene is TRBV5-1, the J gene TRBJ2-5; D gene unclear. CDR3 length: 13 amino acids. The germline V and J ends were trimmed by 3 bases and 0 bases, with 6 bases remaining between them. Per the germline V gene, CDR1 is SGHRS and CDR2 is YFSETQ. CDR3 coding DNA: TGCGCCAGCAGCTCGGAGTACCAAGAGACCCAGTACTTC. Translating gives CASSSEYQETQYF.

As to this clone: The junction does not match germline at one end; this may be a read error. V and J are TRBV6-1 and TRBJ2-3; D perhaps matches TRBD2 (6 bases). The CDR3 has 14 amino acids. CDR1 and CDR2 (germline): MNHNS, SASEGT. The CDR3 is CASREGGVRDTQYF. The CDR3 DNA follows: TGTGCCAGCAGGGAAGGAGGGGTCAGGGATACGCAGTATTTT.

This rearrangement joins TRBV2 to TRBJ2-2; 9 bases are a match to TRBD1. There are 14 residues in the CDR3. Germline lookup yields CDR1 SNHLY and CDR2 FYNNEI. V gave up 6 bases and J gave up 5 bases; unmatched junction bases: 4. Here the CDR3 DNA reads TGTGCCAGCAGCCTGGACAGGGGAACCGGGGAGCTGTTTTTT. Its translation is CASSLDRGTGELFF.

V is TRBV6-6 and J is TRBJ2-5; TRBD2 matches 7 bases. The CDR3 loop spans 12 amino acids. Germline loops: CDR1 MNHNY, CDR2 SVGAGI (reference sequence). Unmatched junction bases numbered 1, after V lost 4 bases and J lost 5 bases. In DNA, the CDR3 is TGTGCCAGCAGTTTCGGGGGGGAGACCCAGTACTTC. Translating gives CASSFGGETQYF.

The CDR3 DNA reads as TGTGCCAGCAGTGACAACTACAATGAGCAGTTCTTC. This sequence encodes CASSDNYNEQFF. This chain links TRBV6-4 with TRBJ2-1; D is unresolved. The CDR3 spans 12 residues. Germline V gene data show CDR1 as MRHNA and CDR2 as SNTAGT. Deletions cut 2 bases from V and 3 bases from J, with 2 bases between.

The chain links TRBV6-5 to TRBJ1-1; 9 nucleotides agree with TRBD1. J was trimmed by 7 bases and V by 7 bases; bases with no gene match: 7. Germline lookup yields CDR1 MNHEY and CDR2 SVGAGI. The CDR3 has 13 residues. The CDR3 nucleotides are TGTGCCAGCACCGAGGGACAGGGCGATGAAGCTTTCTTT. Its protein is CASTEGQGDEAFF.

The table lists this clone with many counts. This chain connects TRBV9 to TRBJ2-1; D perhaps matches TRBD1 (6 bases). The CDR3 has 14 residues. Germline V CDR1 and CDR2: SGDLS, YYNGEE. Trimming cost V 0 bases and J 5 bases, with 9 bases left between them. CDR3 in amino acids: CASSVVTGNNEQFF. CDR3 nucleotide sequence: TGTGCCAGCAGCGTAGTGACAGGTAACAATGAGCAGTTCTTC.

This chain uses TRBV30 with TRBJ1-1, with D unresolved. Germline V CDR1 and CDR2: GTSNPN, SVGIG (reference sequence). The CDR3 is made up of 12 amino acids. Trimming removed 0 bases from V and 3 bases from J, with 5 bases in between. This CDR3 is CAWSVWDTEAFF. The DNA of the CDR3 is TGTGCCTGGAGTGTGTGGGACACTGAAGCTTTCTTT.

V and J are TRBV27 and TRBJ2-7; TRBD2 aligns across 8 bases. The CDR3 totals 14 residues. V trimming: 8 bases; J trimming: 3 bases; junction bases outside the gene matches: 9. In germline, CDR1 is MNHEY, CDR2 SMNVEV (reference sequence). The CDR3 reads CASRGGRGNYEQYF. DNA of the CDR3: TGTGCCAGCCGCGGGGGGCGGGGAAACTACGAGCAGTACTTC.

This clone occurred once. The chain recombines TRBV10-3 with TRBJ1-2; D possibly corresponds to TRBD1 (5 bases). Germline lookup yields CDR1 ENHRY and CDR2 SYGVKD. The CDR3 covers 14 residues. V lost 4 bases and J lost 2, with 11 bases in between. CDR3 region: CAISVTGTNYGYTF. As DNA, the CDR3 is TGTGCCATCAGTGTTACGGGGACCAACTATGGCTACACCTTC.

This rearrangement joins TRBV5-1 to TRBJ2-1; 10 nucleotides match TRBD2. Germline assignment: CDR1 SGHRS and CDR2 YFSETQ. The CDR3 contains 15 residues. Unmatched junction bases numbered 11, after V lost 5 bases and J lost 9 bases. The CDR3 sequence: CASRTGGLAGAEQFF. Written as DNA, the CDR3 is TGCGCCAGCAGGACCGGAGGGCTAGCGGGAGCTGAGCAGTTCTTC. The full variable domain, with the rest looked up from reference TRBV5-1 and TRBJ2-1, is KAGVTQTPRYLIKTRGQQVTLSCSPISGHRSVSWYQQTPGQGLQFLFEYFSETQRNKGNFPGRFSGRQFSNSRSEMNVSTLELGDSALYLCASRTGGLAGAEQFFGPGTRLTVL.

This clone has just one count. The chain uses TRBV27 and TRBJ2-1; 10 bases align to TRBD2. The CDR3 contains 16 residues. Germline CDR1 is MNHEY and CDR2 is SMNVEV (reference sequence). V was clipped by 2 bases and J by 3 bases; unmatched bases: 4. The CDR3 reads CASSLSLAGVYNEQFF. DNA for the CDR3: TGTGCCAGCAGTTTAAGCCTAGCGGGAGTCTACAATGAGCAGTTCTTC.

The CDR3 DNA follows: TGTGCCAGCAGTGCTTTTGACATTGGTTTCTACGAGCAGTACTTC. This codes for CASSAFDIGFYEQYF. This chain uses TRBV6-1 with TRBJ2-7; D is unclear. The CDR3 extends over 15 amino acids. Trimming left V 4 bases short and J 3 bases short, with 16 bases between. The germline V gene has CDR1 MNHNS and CDR2 SASEGT.

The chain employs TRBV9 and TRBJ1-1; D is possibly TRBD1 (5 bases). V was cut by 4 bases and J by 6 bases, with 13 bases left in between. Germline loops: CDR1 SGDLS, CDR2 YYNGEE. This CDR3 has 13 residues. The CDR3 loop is CASSPSAGAEAFF. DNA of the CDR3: TGTGCCAGCAGCCCCTCGGCGGGGGCTGAAGCTTTCTTT.

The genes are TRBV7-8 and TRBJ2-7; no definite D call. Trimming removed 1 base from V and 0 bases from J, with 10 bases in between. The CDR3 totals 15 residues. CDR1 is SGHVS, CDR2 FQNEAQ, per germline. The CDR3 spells CASSLGNGFSYEQYF. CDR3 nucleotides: TGTGCCAGCAGCTTAGGCAACGGATTCTCCTACGAGCAGTACTTC.

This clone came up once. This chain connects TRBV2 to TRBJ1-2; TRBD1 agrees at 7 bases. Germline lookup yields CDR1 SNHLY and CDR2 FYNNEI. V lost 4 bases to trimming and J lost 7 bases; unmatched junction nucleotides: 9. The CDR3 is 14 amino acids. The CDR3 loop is CASSADRVAAGYTF. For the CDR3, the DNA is TGTGCCAGCAGTGCCGACAGGGTGGCGGCTGGCTACACCTTC.

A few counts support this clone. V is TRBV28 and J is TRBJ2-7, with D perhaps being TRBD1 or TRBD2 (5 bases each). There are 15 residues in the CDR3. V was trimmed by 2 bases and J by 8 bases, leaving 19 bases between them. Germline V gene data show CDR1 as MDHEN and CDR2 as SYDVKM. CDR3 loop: CASSLLSGTILQQYF. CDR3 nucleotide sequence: TGTGCCAGCAGTTTACTATCTGGGACCATTCTACAGCAGTACTTC. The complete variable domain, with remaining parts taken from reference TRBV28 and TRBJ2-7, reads DVKVTQSSRYLVKRTGEKVFLECVQDMDHENMFWYRQDPGLGLRLIYFSYDVKMKEKGDIPEGYSVSREKKERFSLILESASTNQTSMYLCASSLLSGTILQQYFGPGTRLTVT.

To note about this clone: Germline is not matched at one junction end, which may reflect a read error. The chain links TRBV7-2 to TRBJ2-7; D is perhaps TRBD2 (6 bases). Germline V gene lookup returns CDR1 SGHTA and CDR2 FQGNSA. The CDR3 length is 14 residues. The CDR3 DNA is TGCGCCAGCAGCCAATTTGCGGGGCCCTACGAGCAGTACTTC. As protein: CASSQFAGPYEQYF.